Listed below are T cell receptor beta chains from one sample, sequenced in a study of T cell repertoires in cytomegalovirus infection. One entry per CDR3 protein, called by TCRdb with MiXCR from the reads. The profile shows approximately 500,000 distinct CDR3 sequences, approximately 17% of them singletons. The sample consisted of CD8+ T cells from PBMCs. These TCRs come from a human donor in good health (CMV status not recorded). Some clones in this sample may be carry-over from other donors' samples. Both conserved end residues are trimmed from each CDR3. D genes are given only for firm matches.

TRBD2,TRBV7-9,TRBJ2-7,ASSLGASGGSSSYEQY
.,TRBV6-5,TRBJ2-2,ASSYLEGDTGELF
TRBD2,TRBV5-4,TRBJ2-7,ASTFGGSAGDEQY
TRBD2,TRBV27,TRBJ2-1,ASMPRPAGGGEQF
.,TRBV6-5,TRBJ1-5,ASSNHYDTGSNQPQH
.,TRBV11-2,TRBJ2-2,ASSPGDTGELF
.,TRBV24-1,TRBJ2-1,ATSDDLNEQF
TRBD2,TRBV27,TRBJ2-5,ASSLLWTGGSLETQY
.,TRBV7-6,TRBJ1-1,ASSSQIKNTEAF
.,TRBV5-1,TRBJ1-6,ASSLLSVEGKGSPLH
.,TRBV7-9,TRBJ2-4,ASTPPGLAQY
.,TRBV10-3,TRBJ2-2,AISEYSPGTGELF
TRBD2,TRBV7-9,TRBJ2-3,ASSSNRGDRNTDTQY
.,TRBV4-1,TRBJ2-5,ASSQTGGGQYQETQY
TRBD2,TRBV11-2,TRBJ2-7,ASTGLAGTYEQY
TRBD1,TRBV29-1,TRBJ1-2,SVVGGYSYT
TRBD2,TRBV5-4,TRBJ2-1,ASSDLLAGVNHEQF
.,TRBV19,TRBJ1-5,ASSIPGGRHRKLEPQH
TRBD1,TRBV6-1,TRBJ2-1,ASSGQGWEQF
TRBD1,TRBV27,TRBJ1-1,ASSPSTGVVEAF
TRBD2,TRBV18,TRBJ2-2,ASSSAGVTTGELF
TRBD2,TRBV15,TRBJ2-3,ATSRDQAGVGTDTQY
.,TRBV19,TRBJ2-7,ASTRSVGDYYEQY
.,TRBV7-9,TRBJ2-1,ASSPPGGHNEQF
.,TRBV7-9,TRBJ2-5,ASSSLSVLQETQY
TRBD1,TRBV20-1,TRBJ1-1,SARAATGAWGTEAF
.,TRBV7-9,TRBJ2-5,ASSGRTEGETQY
TRBD2,TRBV7-2,TRBJ2-1,ASSLGSGGIRNEQF
.,TRBV28,TRBJ1-4,ASRLGQLGEKLF
TRBD1,TRBV10-3,TRBJ2-5,AISPGRTGSKETQY
.,TRBV19,TRBJ2-1,ASTKRGLLTSSYNEQF
TRBD1,TRBV3-1,TRBJ2-2,ASSQPGQPHTGELF
.,TRBV11-2,TRBJ2-4,ASSLIWDISGGLNIQY
.,TRBV6-2/TRBV6-3,TRBJ1-2,ASSHGRDGYT
.,TRBV10-3,TRBJ2-7,AISRGYEQY
TRBD2,TRBV11-2,TRBJ2-7,ASSFPTRLAGEVYEQY
.,TRBV6-2/TRBV6-3,TRBJ2-1,ASSSDRHYNEQF